This TCR beta chain was captured by sequencing in a study of T cell clusters in autoimmune cytopenias. Study-wide points: Physiological T cell clusters of healthy donors were apparently absent in primary autoimmune cytopenia patients.

Details on this clonotype: Its antigen is not identified.

TRB amplification used 200 to 250 ng of peripheral blood genomic DNA. Germline V gene data show CDR1 as PRHDT and CDR2 as FYEKMQ (reference sequence). The CDR3 has 14 residues. TRB was amplified by touch-down multiplex PCR, primer pools A and B combined. TCRdb re-called the multiplex PCR reads and gives one entry per CDR3 protein, without DNA. In all, the sample yields 3,100 or so distinct CDR3 sequences. The receptor was derived from a human donor with an autoimmune cytopenia or autoimmune hepatitis (not recorded which). The rearrangement uses TRBV13 and TRBJ1-4; absent DNA, TCRdb's TRBD1 call cannot be checked. Sequenced input: peripheral blood. Here the CDR3 reads CASSSGQSNEKLFF.